Listed here are 7 T cell receptor beta chains from one sample, sequenced in a study of blood T cell repertoires in COVID-19. The protocol was immunoSEQ multiplex PCR, while the TCRdb copy is restricted to in-frame clones and leaves out a portion. The data show fewer than 350,000 clones, approximately 81% seen once. Sequencing used PBMCs or T cells enriched from blood (not recorded which). The receptors were gathered from a woman aged 45-59 years who had recovered from COVID-19.

The J gene is TRBJ2-3, the V gene TRBV5-1; a possible D gene is TRBD1 (6 bases). This CDR3 is built from 12 residues. The V and J ends lost 3 bases and 7 bases respectively, with 9 bases between them. CDR1 is SGHRS and CDR2 is YFSETQ in the germline V gene. CDR3 loop: CASSSDRYTQYF. The CDR3 coding sequence is TGCGCCAGCAGCTCGGACAGATATACGCAGTATTTT.

As regards this clone: Germline is not matched at one junction end, which may reflect a read error. V is TRBV4-2 and J is TRBJ1-2; TRBD1 agrees at 7 bases. The length of the CDR3 is 17 residues. The germline gives CDR1 LGHNA, CDR2 YNFKEQ. The CDR3 here is CATSRGAGTAGNYGYTF. The CDR3 coding sequence is TGTGCCACCAGCAGAGGCGCAGGGACAGCTGGTAACTATGGCTACACCTTC.

A single count supports this clone. The rearrangement uses TRBV5-1 and TRBJ2-7, with 12 bases that match TRBD2. Per germline, CDR1 SGHRS and CDR2 YFSETQ. V shed 5 bases, J shed 2 bases, and the junction held 2 bases outside the gene matches. There are 14 residues in the CDR3. CDR3 coding DNA: TGCGCCAGCAGTCGGACTAGCGGGGCCTACGAGCAGTACTTC. Its protein product is CASSRTSGAYEQYF.

The chain joins TRBV6-5 to TRBJ2-7; TRBD2 might be the D (6 bases). The CDR3 spans 15 residues. Germline values: CDR1 MNHEY, CDR2 SVGAGI. V shed 0 bases and J shed 4 bases, with 13 bases lying between them. The CDR3 loop reads CASSYSMVGGYEQYF. The CDR3 DNA sequence: TGTGCCAGCAGTTACTCGATGGTGGGGGGTTACGAGCAGTACTTC.

This clone was recorded once. The chain has TRBV24-1 and TRBJ2-3; 8 positions match TRBD1. V trimming: 10 bases; J trimming: 2 bases; junction bases outside the gene matches: 7. This CDR3 is 14 amino acids long. Germline V gives CDR1 KGHDR, CDR2 SFDVKD. CDR3 DNA sequence: TGTGCCACTAGCAGGGGGCTCGACACAGATACGCAGTATTTT. Translated: CATSRGLDTDTQYF.

The chain couples TRBV7-8 to TRBJ1-6; 8 bases match TRBD1. V lost 2 bases and J lost 5; bases outside the gene matches: 2. CDR1 and CDR2 from the germline V gene are SGHVS and FQNEAQ. The CDR3 runs 15 residues. CDR3 nucleotide sequence: TGTGCCAGCAGCTTACGACAGGGGAATAATTCACCCCTCCACTTT. This encodes CASSLRQGNNSPLHF.

The rearrangement links TRBV7-8 to TRBJ2-7; the match to TRBD1 covers 8 bases. Germline CDR1 SGHVS, CDR2 FQNEAQ. The CDR3 contains 15 residues. J lost 7 bases, V lost 3 bases, and 11 bases had no gene match. CDR3: CASSFGGSTGGEQYF. Written as DNA, the CDR3 is TGTGCCAGCAGCTTTGGGGGCTCTACAGGGGGGGAGCAGTACTTC.